This entry lists 3 T cell receptor beta chains sequenced from one sample in a study of CD4 T cells in relation to SARS-CoV-2 and coronaviruses. Assay: immunoSEQ multiplex PCR; the TCRdb copy retains only in-frame clones and omits some. The sample holds some 22,000 clones, about 66% seen once. No cognate antigen is known for these TCRs. Unexposed donor CD4+ T cells date from about 2011-2019, before the COVID-19 pandemic. Isolation of CD4+ T cells took place after about 9 days in culture. Sequencing used CD4+ T cells from PBMCs, cultured in vitro. These receptors all stem from a human donor in good health.

The J gene is TRBJ2-3, the V gene TRBV5-1; D is perhaps TRBD2 (5 bases). Germline-derived CDR1 and CDR2 are SGHRS and YFSETQ. V was clipped by 1 base and J by 4 bases, with 16 bases between them. The CDR3 runs 16 residues. The CDR3 DNA sequence: TGCGCCAGCAGCTTGTTGGGCAGGCTAGCCTCAGATACGCAGTATTTT. Translating it yields CASSLLGRLASDTQYF.

The chain links TRBV7-9 to TRBJ1-2, with D unclear. CDR1 is SEHNR and CDR2 is FQNEAQ in the germline V gene (reference sequence). The CDR3 spans 10 residues. Trimming took 5 bases from V and 9 from J, leaving 7 bases between them. The CDR3 DNA follows: TGTGCCAGCAGCGAGGAAAGCTACACCTTC. Translation gives CASSEESYTF.

V is TRBV20-1 and J is TRBJ1-1; D not certain. The CDR3 has 8 amino acids. CDR1 is DFQATT and CDR2 is SNEGSKA in the germline V gene (reference sequence). With 7 bases removed from V and 5 bases from J, the gap between germline ends came to 2 bases. The CDR3 here is CSGTEAFF. The CDR3 DNA reads TGCAGTGGGACTGAAGCTTTCTTT.